Presented here are 24 T cell receptor beta chains from one specimen sequenced in a study of cytomegalovirus exposure and HLA in healthy donors. A multiplex PCR was run with 60 Vbeta primers and 13 Jbeta primers. Repertoires were generated with immunoSEQ multiplex PCR, while TCRdb's copy carries only in-frame clones and drops some. Among approximately 84,000 clones listed, 70% to 80% were seen once. Sequences were obtained from PBMCs. Every receptor here comes from a man in his forties or fifties in good health and CMV-seropositive.

CDR3 sequence: CASSIEWDRGRETQYF. Here the CDR3 DNA reads TGTGCCAGTAGTATCGAATGGGACAGGGGTCGAGAGACCCAGTACTTC. V gene TRBV19 combines with J gene TRBJ2-5, with 10 bases lining up with TRBD1. The J segment lost 4 bases and the V segment lost 3 bases, leaving 8 bases of the junction unmatched. This CDR3 has 16 amino acids. CDR1 and CDR2 (germline): LNHDA, SQIVND (reference sequence).

J is TRBJ1-1 and V is TRBV30; 7 nucleotides match TRBD1. The CDR3 contains 14 residues. The V gene end was trimmed by 2 bases and the J gene end by 2 bases; junction bases not matched to a gene: 5. Germline-derived CDR1 and CDR2 are GTSNPN and SVGIG (reference sequence). CDR3 in amino acids: CAWSMGQFNTEAFF. The CDR3 DNA is TGTGCCTGGAGTATGGGACAGTTCAACACTGAAGCTTTCTTT.

J is TRBJ1-5 and V is TRBV6-4; D gene ambiguous. The CDR3 consists of 14 residues. CDR1 is MRHNA and CDR2 is SNTAGT in the germline V gene. V lost 6 bases, J lost 0 bases, and 9 bases lay in between. CDR3 coding DNA: TGTGCCAGCAGCGAGGCTTATAGCAATCAGCCCCAGCATTTT. It is translated as CASSEAYSNQPQHF.

The chain carries TRBV5-6 and TRBJ1-5; 8 positions agree with TRBD1. Germline V gene sequence: CDR1 SGHDT, CDR2 YYEEEE. This CDR3 has 15 amino acids. Trimming took 3 bases from V and 8 from J; bases not matched to a gene: 10. Here the CDR3 reads CASSYRQGIDKPQHF. CDR3 sequence (DNA): TGTGCCAGCAGCTACCGACAGGGGATTGATAAGCCCCAGCATTTT.

The chain carries TRBV28 and TRBJ1-1; a possible D gene is TRBD1 (6 bases). The germline V gene encodes CDR1 MDHEN and CDR2 SYDVKM. The CDR3 runs to 18 residues. V gave up 2 bases and J gave up 1 base, with 20 bases separating them. The CDR3 sequence is CASSLPGTGKGSNTEAFF. The CDR3 DNA follows: TGTGCCAGCAGTTTACCGGGAACAGGGAAAGGCTCGAACACTGAAGCTTTCTTT.

The chain joins TRBV5-1 to TRBJ2-7, with TRBD1 matching 12 bases. Germline-derived CDR1 and CDR2 are SGHRS and YFSETQ. V lost 7 bases to trimming and J lost 7 bases; unmatched junction nucleotides: 6. The CDR3 is 13 residues long. CDR3 sequence (DNA): TGCGCCAGCTCCGGGACAGGGGGCGGGGAGCAGTACTTC. Translating it yields CASSGTGGGEQYF.

This clone was seen more than once but under ten times. The J gene is TRBJ1-4, the V gene TRBV30; 7 bases map to TRBD1. This CDR3 spans 14 amino acids. Germline V lookup: CDR1 GTSNPN, CDR2 SVGIG (reference sequence). Trimming removed 2 bases from V and 7 bases from J; junction bases left unmatched: 7. This CDR3 reads CAWSTTGAGEKLFF. In DNA form, the CDR3 reads TGTGCCTGGAGTACCACAGGGGCTGGTGAAAAACTGTTTTTT.

This sequence joins TRBV7-3 and TRBJ2-7, with 7 nucleotides matching TRBD1. Unmatched junction bases numbered 2, after V lost 3 bases and J lost 3 bases. The CDR3 runs 13 residues. Germline V lookup: CDR1 SGHTA, CDR2 FQGTGA. The CDR3 bases are TGTGCCAGCAGCTTGGGACAGTTCTACGAGCAGTACTTC. Translated: CASSLGQFYEQYF.

The V call is TRBV6-4, the J call TRBJ2-6; TRBD1 matches at 7 bases. The CDR3 extends over 16 amino acids. Germline CDR1 reads MRHNA; CDR2 reads SNTAGT. V shed 4 bases, J shed 3 bases, and the junction held 6 bases outside the gene matches. In DNA, the CDR3 is TGTGCCAGCAGTGTTGAAGGGGGCAGTGGGGCCAACGTCCTGACTTTC. Residues: CASSVEGGSGANVLTF.

The chain carries TRBV4-2 and TRBJ1-4; D gene unclear. The CDR3 is 15 residues long. V lost 0 bases, J lost 8 bases, and 13 bases lay in between. Germline V lookup: CDR1 LGHNA, CDR2 YNFKEQ. The CDR3 protein is CASSQDEALVEKLFF. CDR3 DNA sequence: TGTGCCAGCAGCCAAGATGAGGCTCTGGTGGAAAAACTGTTTTTT.

The V and J genes are TRBV6-6 and TRBJ1-5; D is possibly TRBD1 (6 bases). The germline V gene has CDR1 MNHNY and CDR2 SVGAGI (reference sequence). The CDR3 contains 16 residues. Trimming stripped 6 bases from V and 2 bases from J, with 17 bases between. The CDR3 region has the DNA TGTGCCAGCAGCTACATCTCGGCAGGGGGCAATCAGCCCCAGCATTTT. Translating gives CASSYISAGGNQPQHF.

The table lists this clone with a few counts. The rearrangement uses TRBV7-9 and TRBJ2-7; 8 positions agree with TRBD2. Germline CDR1 and CDR2: SEHNR and FQNEAQ (reference sequence). The CDR3 sequence is 12 residues long. V gave up 6 bases and J gave up 3 bases; unmatched junction bases: 1. CDR3 bases: TGTGCCAGCAGGGGACTAGACTACGAGCAGTACTTC. This encodes CASRGLDYEQYF. Filled out from reference TRBV7-9 and TRBJ2-7, the complete variable domain reads DTGVSQNPRHKITKRGQNVTFRCDPISEHNRLYWYRQTLGQGPEFLTYFQNEAQLEKSRLLSDRFSAERPKGSFSTLEIQRTEQGDSAMYLCASRGLDYEQYFGPGTRLTVT.

The rearrangement joins TRBV18 to TRBJ1-5; 10 bases match TRBD1. From germline, CDR1 is KGHSH and CDR2 LQKENI. Germline trimming cut 3 bases from V and 4 bases from J; bases unmatched to any gene: 3. This CDR3 region has 15 residues. The CDR3 protein is CASSPPGQGNQPQHF. The CDR3 nucleotides read TGTGCCAGCTCACCCCCGGGACAGGGGAATCAGCCCCAGCATTTT.

V and J are TRBV2 and TRBJ2-2; possibly TRBD2 for D (5 bases). Deletions cut 7 bases from V and 4 bases from J, with 13 bases between. The germline V gene encodes CDR1 SNHLY and CDR2 FYNNEI. This CDR3 region has 14 residues. CDR3 region: CASTSERGTGELFF. CDR3 sequence (DNA): TGTGCCAGCACCTCGGAACGGGGCACCGGGGAGCTGTTTTTT. Supplemented by reference TRBV2 and TRBJ2-2, the full variable domain reads EPEVTQTPSHQVTQMGQEVILRCVPISNHLYFYWYRQILGQKVEFLVSFYNNEISEKSEIFDDQFSVERPDGSNFTLKIRSTKLEDSAMYFCASTSERGTGELFFGEGSRLTVL.

V is TRBV5-1 and J is TRBJ2-5; TRBD2 is a possible D gene (5 bases). Germline loops: CDR1 SGHRS, CDR2 YFSETQ. Trimming pared 5 bases from V and 4 bases from J, leaving 12 bases between. This CDR3 is built from 13 residues. Here the CDR3 reads CASSGLGVETQYF. The CDR3, as DNA: TGCGCCAGCAGTGGTTTGGGAGTAGAGACCCAGTACTTC.

This clone was recorded once. The chain joins TRBV27 to TRBJ2-4; 7 bases map to TRBD2. The CDR3 covers 17 residues. The junction had 7 bases not matched to a gene; V was cut back by 2 bases and J by 0 bases. Germline V CDR1 and CDR2: MNHEY, SMNVEV (reference sequence). The CDR3 protein is CASSLASGDLAKNIQYF. In DNA form, the CDR3 reads TGTGCCAGCAGTTTAGCCAGCGGGGACCTAGCCAAAAACATTCAGTACTTC.

This clone ranks as medium-sized. The V and J genes are TRBV19 and TRBJ2-7; a possible D gene is TRBD1 (5 bases). The V end was cut by 4 bases, the J end by 3 bases, with 10 bases between. This CDR3 comprises 13 residues. Per germline, CDR1 LNHDA and CDR2 SQIVND (reference sequence). CDR3 DNA: TGTGCCAGTAGTACGGACACGTACTACGAGCAGTACTTC. As protein: CASSTDTYYEQYF.

The V gene is TRBV30, the J gene TRBJ1-1; 8 nucleotides line up with TRBD1. Germline loops: CDR1 GTSNPN, CDR2 SVGIG (reference sequence). V shed 2 bases, J shed 5 bases, and the junction held 13 bases outside the gene matches. CDR3 length: 16 amino acids. The CDR3 sequence: CAWSTTAPGGRTEAFF. The CDR3 region has the DNA TGTGCCTGGAGTACAACGGCCCCAGGGGGCAGGACTGAAGCTTTCTTT.

This chain connects TRBV6-6 to TRBJ2-7; 10 positions agree with TRBD1. Germline CDR1 MNHNY, CDR2 SVGAGI (reference sequence). The CDR3 consists of 15 residues. With V trimmed by 5 bases and J by 1 base, 5 bases remained unmatched. The CDR3 region has the DNA TGTGCCAGCAGTACCGACAGGGGGCGATCCTACGAGCAGTACTTC. Protein: CASSTDRGRSYEQYF.

The genes are TRBV7-8 and TRBJ1-2; 8 nucleotides line up with TRBD1. V shed 5 bases and J 10 bases; nucleotides not matched to a gene: 9. This CDR3 is built from 13 residues. Germline assignment: CDR1 SGHVS and CDR2 FQNEAQ. The DNA for the CDR3 is TGTGCCAGCAGCCTACTCAAGCAGGGGGCCTACACCTTC. Translation gives CASSLLKQGAYTF. The variable domain in full, completed from reference TRBV7-8 and TRBJ1-2, reads GAGVSQSPRYKVAKRGQDVALRCDPISGHVSLFWYQQALGQGPEFLTYFQNEAQLDKSGLPSDRFFAERPEGSVSTLKIQRTQQEDSAVYLCASSLLKQGAYTFGSGTRLTVV.

V usage is TRBV6-1 and J usage is TRBJ1-5; 7 bases align to TRBD1. Looked up from germline, CDR1 is MNHNS and CDR2 is SASEGT. The CDR3 is 14 residues long. Germline trimming cut 6 bases from V and 10 bases from J; bases unmatched to any gene: 12. DNA of the CDR3: TGTGCCAGCAGCAAAACAGGGGAATTATTTCCCCAGCATTTT. It is translated as CASSKTGELFPQHF.

Only a few counts were recorded for this clone. J is TRBJ2-7 and V is TRBV10-3; 8 bases match TRBD1. After removal of 2 bases from V and 6 bases from J, the junction contained 6 bases not matched to a gene. Germline V CDR1 and CDR2: ENHRY, SYGVKD. The CDR3 has 14 amino acids. CDR3 residues: CAISEPDRAPEQYF. The DNA for the CDR3 is TGTGCCATCAGTGAGCCGGACAGGGCGCCCGAGCAGTACTTC.

The rearrangement links TRBV4-3 to TRBJ1-5, with no clear D. V gave up 1 base and J gave up 4 bases, with 8 bases separating them. Looked up from germline, CDR1 is LGHNA and CDR2 is YSLEER. This CDR3 is built from 14 residues. CDR3 in amino acids: CASSQATGNQPQHF. CDR3 sequence (DNA): TGCGCCAGCAGCCAAGCAACCGGGAATCAGCCCCAGCATTTT.

The chain joins TRBV11-3 to TRBJ2-5, with D perhaps matching TRBD2 (6 bases). CDR1 is SGHNT, CDR2 YENEEA, per germline. CDR3 size: 12 residues. V dropped 5 bases and J dropped 11 bases, with 15 bases sitting between them. The CDR3 nucleotides are TGTGCCAGCAGCCCAGCGGGTGGGGAGCAGTACTTC. It specifies CASSPAGGEQYF.